These 9 T cell receptor beta chains were all obtained from the same sample, sequenced in a study of cytomegalovirus exposure and HLA in healthy donors (dated by TCRdb to about 2017). The library relied on the immunoSEQ multiplex PCR assay. The multiplex PCR relied on a mix of 60 forward primers for TCR Vbeta segments and 13 reverse primers for TCR Jbeta segments. Imported from immuneACCESS, the table was reduced by TCRdb to in-frame sequences with V and J called. These copies leave out some clones; in studies compared against another copy, an unresolved V gene accounts for under half, and the cause of the remainder is not known. The table for this sample lists some 94,000 clones; around 82% of them were counted only once. Together, the top ten hold roughly 3.2% of the sample. Sequencing input: PBMCs. The source is a man aged 35 to 55 in good health and CMV-seronegative.

The CDR3 region has the DNA TGCGCCAGCAGCCAGACTAGCGGGGGTTATACGCAGTATTTT. It encodes CASSQTSGGYTQYF. The gene calls are TRBV5-1 and TRBJ2-3, with 12 nucleotides matching TRBD2. CDR1 and CDR2 from the germline V gene are SGHRS and YFSETQ. The junction had 4 bases not matched to a gene; V was cut back by 4 bases and J by 7 bases. The CDR3 is 14 amino acids.

This clone occurred a few times. This chain joins TRBV11-3 and TRBJ2-2; 13 bases match TRBD2. The CDR3 consists of 16 residues. Germline V gene data show CDR1 as SGHNT and CDR2 as YENEEA. Trimming removed 4 bases from V and 5 bases from J; junction bases left unmatched: 4. CDR3 loop: CASSSETSGGTGELFF. The CDR3, as DNA: TGTGCCAGCAGCTCAGAGACTAGCGGGGGGACCGGGGAGCTGTTTTTT.

This rearrangement joins TRBV6-1 to TRBJ2-7; 9 bases agree with TRBD1. The CDR3 contains 15 residues. V gave up 4 bases and J gave up 6 bases; unmatched junction bases: 10. Germline CDR1 reads MNHNS; CDR2 reads SASEGT. In DNA, the CDR3 is TGTGCCAGCAGTGCAGAGACGACAGGGGGGGTCGAGCAGTACTTC. Translating gives CASSAETTGGVEQYF.

CDR3 DNA: TGTGCCAGTAGTATAATAAGGGGGCCGCAAGAGACCCAGTACTTC. Protein: CASSIIRGPQETQYF. The chain has TRBV19 and TRBJ2-5; 7 positions agree with TRBD1. CDR3 length: 15 residues. After removal of 2 bases from V and 2 bases from J, the junction contained 5 bases not matched to a gene. The germline V gene has CDR1 LNHDA and CDR2 SQIVND (reference sequence). Based on the CDR3 plus reference TRBV19 and TRBJ2-5, the full variable domain is DGGITQSPKYLFRKEGQNVTLSCEQNLNHDAMYWYRQDPGQGLRLIYYSQIVNDFQKGDIAEGYSVSREKKESFPLTVTSAQKNPTAFYLCASSIIRGPQETQYFGPGTRLLVL.

The rearrangement uses TRBV19 and TRBJ1-1; D not certain. Trimming left V 7 bases short and J 4 bases short, with 13 bases between. Germline values: CDR1 LNHDA, CDR2 SQIVND (reference sequence). This CDR3 is 13 amino acids long. The CDR3 protein is CASTISASTEAFF. The DNA of the CDR3 is TGTGCCAGTACCATATCCGCTAGCACTGAAGCTTTCTTT.

This clone was seen once. The V and J genes are TRBV4-2 and TRBJ1-1; the D gene is possibly TRBD1 (5 bases). CDR3 size: 15 residues. Germline lookup yields CDR1 LGHNA and CDR2 YNFKEQ. Trimming cost V 0 bases and J 1 base, with 9 bases left between them. The CDR3 DNA follows: TGTGCCAGCAGCCAAGATTTGGGGCCGAACACTGAAGCTTTCTTT. Residues: CASSQDLGPNTEAFF.

V and J are TRBV5-8 and TRBJ2-3; TRBD2 might be the D (7 bases). The CDR3 is 16 amino acids. In germline, CDR1 is SGHTS, CDR2 YDEGEE. V dropped 0 bases and J dropped 3 bases, with 14 bases sitting between them. CDR3 protein: CASSLAGGPPTDTQYF. DNA of the CDR3: TGTGCCAGCAGCTTGGCCGGGGGGCCCCCGACAGATACGCAGTATTTT. The full variable domain, with the rest looked up from reference TRBV5-8 and TRBJ2-3, is EAGVTQSPTHLIKTRGQQATLRCSPISGHTSVYWYQQALGLGLQFLLWYDEGEERNRGNFPPRFSGRQFPNYSSELNVNALELEDSALYLCASSLAGGPPTDTQYFGPGTRLTVL.

V gene TRBV30 combines with J gene TRBJ2-2; 9 bases fit TRBD2. This CDR3 has 13 residues. CDR1 is GTSNPN, CDR2 SVGIG, per germline (reference sequence). Trimming at V came to 5 bases and at J to 4 bases, leaving 2 bases not matched to a gene. The CDR3 loop is CAWAGGITGELFF. CDR3 nucleotide sequence: TGTGCCTGGGCGGGGGGGATCACCGGGGAGCTGTTTTTT. Complete variable domain (other parts from reference TRBV30 and TRBJ2-2): SQTIHQWPATLVQPVGSPLSLECTVEGTSNPNLYWYRQAAGRGLQLLFYSVGIGQISSEVPQNLSASRPQDRQFILSSKKLLLSDSGFYLCAWAGGITGELFFGEGSRLTVL.

This chain connects TRBV5-1 to TRBJ2-2; possibly TRBD1 for D (5 bases). The CDR3 loop spans 15 amino acids. Germline V lookup: CDR1 SGHRS, CDR2 YFSETQ. V lost 4 bases, J lost 1 base, and 11 bases lay in between. In nucleotides, the CDR3 is TGCGCCAGCAGCCCAAGACAGAGGAACACCGGGGAGCTGTTTTTT. It yields the protein CASSPRQRNTGELFF.